The rows below give T cell receptor beta chains drawn from one sample of a study of PD-1 blockade in mismatch repair-deficient tumors. Using immunoSEQ multiplex PCR, the repertoire was profiled, and TCRdb retains in-frame clones only, with some absent. The sample consists of roughly 130,000 clones, about nine tenths of them appearing once. The specimen comprised peripheral blood, sampled 72 weeks after starting pembrolizumab. The receptors were gathered from an adult with mismatch repair-deficient cancer. Both conserved end residues are part of each CDR3. The order of the fields is D gene, clone size, V gene, J gene, CDR3 DNA, CDR3 protein. D genes are given only for firm matches. Part of the rows lack a size; the others show once, few, many or a class for expanded clones.

d_gene: NA
abundance: once
v_gene: TRBV11-3
j_gene: TRBJ2-3
CDR3nt: TGTGCCAGCAGCTTAGGACAGACCTTCACAGATACGCAGTATTTT
CDR3aa: CASSLGQTFTDTQYF

d_gene: TRBD1
abundance: NA
v_gene: TRBV10-3
j_gene: TRBJ2-1
CDR3nt: TGTGCCATCAGTGAGTTGGTAGCAGGGGGTTACAATGAGCAGTTCTTC
CDR3aa: CAISELVAGGYNEQFF

d_gene: TRBD2
abundance: NA
v_gene: TRBV27
j_gene: TRBJ2-1
CDR3nt: TGTGCCAGCAGTTTACAGTCTAGCGGGAGTATCTATGAGCAGTTCTTC
CDR3aa: CASSLQSSGSIYEQFF

d_gene: NA
abundance: NA
v_gene: TRBV10-2
j_gene: TRBJ2-1
CDR3nt: TGCGCCAGCAGTGACTCTAGGAAGGGAAATTACAATGAGCAGTTCTTC
CDR3aa: CASSDSRKGNYNEQFF

d_gene: NA
abundance: once
v_gene: TRBV6-1
j_gene: TRBJ2-7
CDR3nt: TGTGCCAGCAGTGAATACCCAGGCTACGAGCAGTACTTC
CDR3aa: CASSEYPGYEQYF

d_gene: NA
abundance: NA
v_gene: TRBV27
j_gene: TRBJ2-7
CDR3nt: TGTGCCAGCAGTCCGGGTGGTTGGGGCGTCTACGAGCAGTACTTC
CDR3aa: CASSPGGWGVYEQYF

d_gene: NA
abundance: once
v_gene: TRBV6-1
j_gene: TRBJ1-5
CDR3nt: TGTGCCAGCAGTGACGTGGGGGCCCCCAATCAGCCCCAGCATTTT
CDR3aa: CASSDVGAPNQPQHF

d_gene: NA
abundance: NA
v_gene: TRBV6-1
j_gene: TRBJ2-1
CDR3nt: TGTGCCAGCAGTGAAGAAGCGGGCTCCTACAATGAGCAGTTCTTC
CDR3aa: CASSEEAGSYNEQFF

d_gene: TRBD1
abundance: NA
v_gene: TRBV28
j_gene: TRBJ2-1
CDR3nt: TGTGCCAGCAGTTTATGGGGACAGGGGATCTACAATGAGCAGTTCTTC
CDR3aa: CASSLWGQGIYNEQFF

d_gene: NA
abundance: once
v_gene: TRBV19
j_gene: TRBJ2-7
CDR3nt: TGTGCCAGTAGTTCCATTGAGGCAGGCGGCTCCTACGAGCAGTACTTC
CDR3aa: CASSSIEAGGSYEQYF

d_gene: NA
abundance: NA
v_gene: TRBV7-9
j_gene: TRBJ2-1
CDR3nt: TGTGCCAGCAGCCCCTGGAGTGAGCAGTTCTTC
CDR3aa: CASSPWSEQFF

d_gene: NA
abundance: NA
v_gene: TRBV13
j_gene: TRBJ2-1
CDR3nt: TGTGCCAGCAGGGTCAGCGGGACATCCTACAATGAGCAGTTCTTC
CDR3aa: CASRVSGTSYNEQFF

d_gene: NA
abundance: NA
v_gene: TRBV7-7
j_gene: TRBJ2-5
CDR3nt: TGTGCTAGCAGCTCAAAACTTTTAGAGACCCAGTACTTC
CDR3aa: CASSSKLLETQYF

d_gene: TRBD1
abundance: NA
v_gene: TRBV5-1
j_gene: TRBJ2-7
CDR3nt: TGCGCCAGCAGCACCCCGGCGCAGGGGGCGGACGAGCAGTACTTC
CDR3aa: CASSTPAQGADEQYF

d_gene: NA
abundance: NA
v_gene: TRBV29-1
j_gene: TRBJ2-3
CDR3nt: TGCAGCGTTCAGGTTGTAGATACGCAGTATTTT
CDR3aa: CSVQVVDTQYF

d_gene: TRBD2
abundance: NA
v_gene: TRBV6-6
j_gene: TRBJ2-2
CDR3nt: TGTGCCAGCAGACTCACTAGCGGGGTGAACACCGGGGAGCTGTTTTTT
CDR3aa: CASRLTSGVNTGELFF

d_gene: NA
abundance: NA
v_gene: TRBV28
j_gene: TRBJ1-2
CDR3nt: TGTGCCAGCAGTAGCCTAAGTGACAGGTCTTTCGCCGAGGGCTACACCTTC
CDR3aa: CASSSLSDRSFAEGYTF

d_gene: NA
abundance: NA
v_gene: TRBV4-2
j_gene: TRBJ2-2
CDR3nt: TGTGCCAGCAGCCAAGCGGTTCCGTGGGAGTTTAGCACCGGGGAGCTGTTTTTT
CDR3aa: CASSQAVPWEFSTGELFF

d_gene: NA
abundance: NA
v_gene: TRBV6-5
j_gene: TRBJ2-3
CDR3nt: TGTGCCAGCTTACCCAGGAGCGAACGCACAGATACGCAGTATTTT
CDR3aa: CASLPRSERTDTQYF

d_gene: TRBD2
abundance: NA
v_gene: TRBV4-2
j_gene: TRBJ2-2
CDR3nt: TGTGCCAGCAGCCACTTAGCGGGGACCGGGGAGCTGTTTTTT
CDR3aa: CASSHLAGTGELFF

d_gene: TRBD1
abundance: once
v_gene: TRBV16
j_gene: TRBJ2-7
CDR3nt: TGTGCCAGCACCCCAAAAGCCTCTCTCATACATTCTCCGGGACAGGGGTACTACGAGCAGTACTTC
CDR3aa: CASTPKASLIHSPGQGYYEQYF

d_gene: TRBD2
abundance: once
v_gene: TRBV11-2
j_gene: TRBJ2-1
CDR3nt: TGTGCCAGCAGCTTATCGGCTAGCGGGACGATTATGATGTTCTTC
CDR3aa: CASSLSASGTIMMFF

d_gene: TRBD2
abundance: NA
v_gene: TRBV4-1
j_gene: TRBJ2-3
CDR3nt: TGCGCCAGCAGCGAGCGGGATGACACAGATACGCAGTATTTT
CDR3aa: CASSERDDTDTQYF

d_gene: NA
abundance: NA
v_gene: TRBV4-3
j_gene: TRBJ2-7
CDR3nt: TGCGCCAGCAGCCAAGTCCAGGGCGACTACTACGAGCAGTACTTC
CDR3aa: CASSQVQGDYYEQYF

d_gene: TRBD1
abundance: NA
v_gene: TRBV19
j_gene: TRBJ2-5
CDR3nt: TGTGCCAGTAGTACGACAGGGGGCGCCCAGACCCAGTACTTC
CDR3aa: CASSTTGGAQTQYF

d_gene: TRBD1
abundance: NA
v_gene: TRBV14
j_gene: TRBJ2-7
CDR3nt: TGTGCCAGCAGTCCGGGACAGGGGGCCTACGAGCAGTACTTC
CDR3aa: CASSPGQGAYEQYF

d_gene: NA
abundance: NA
v_gene: TRBV19
j_gene: TRBJ2-5
CDR3nt: TGTGCCAGTAGTGGGCGGGGCCAAGAGACCCAGTACTTC
CDR3aa: CASSGRGQETQYF

d_gene: NA
abundance: few
v_gene: TRBV28
j_gene: TRBJ1-2
CDR3nt: TGTGCCAGCAGTCCCGGTGTACAGGGAAGGAGCTACACCTTC
CDR3aa: CASSPGVQGRSYTF

d_gene: NA
abundance: NA
v_gene: TRBV11-2
j_gene: TRBJ2-7
CDR3nt: TGTGCCAGCAGCTTATCCTTCGCCGGCTACGAGCAGTACTTC
CDR3aa: CASSLSFAGYEQYF

d_gene: NA
abundance: NA
v_gene: TRBV19
j_gene: TRBJ2-3
CDR3nt: TGTGCCAGTGCCGCGGGGAGCACAGATACGCAGTATTTT
CDR3aa: CASAAGSTDTQYF

d_gene: TRBD2
abundance: NA
v_gene: TRBV15
j_gene: TRBJ2-1
CDR3nt: TGTGCCACCAGCTATACTAGCGTCAGTGAGCAGTTCTTC
CDR3aa: CATSYTSVSEQFF

d_gene: TRBD1
abundance: NA
v_gene: TRBV9
j_gene: TRBJ2-1
CDR3nt: TGTGCCAGCAGCGGAACCACAGGGGCGTCCTACAATGAGCAGTTCTTC
CDR3aa: CASSGTTGASYNEQFF

d_gene: NA
abundance: NA
v_gene: TRBV11-2
j_gene: TRBJ2-3
CDR3nt: TGTGCCAGCAGCTCCCGGCCAGCCCGGGTCCCGCAGTTCGAGCAGTATTTT
CDR3aa: CASSSRPARVPQFEQYF

d_gene: TRBD1
abundance: once
v_gene: TRBV19
j_gene: TRBJ1-5
CDR3nt: TGTGCCAGTAGTACCCGACAGGGAAGGAGCAATCAGCCCCAGCATTTT
CDR3aa: CASSTRQGRSNQPQHF

d_gene: NA
abundance: NA
v_gene: TRBV11-3
j_gene: TRBJ1-1
CDR3nt: TGTGCCAGCAGCTTAGACGCGTGGATGCGGGACACTGAAGCTTTCTTT
CDR3aa: CASSLDAWMRDTEAFF

d_gene: TRBD2
abundance: NA
v_gene: TRBV11-2
j_gene: TRBJ2-1
CDR3nt: TGTGCCAGCAGCCCTCGACTAGCGCAATACAATGAGCAGTTCTTC
CDR3aa: CASSPRLAQYNEQFF

d_gene: NA
abundance: once
v_gene: TRBV15
j_gene: TRBJ2-7
CDR3nt: TGTGCCACCAGCAGAGGGAGGGGGGAGTCCTACGAGCAGTACTTC
CDR3aa: CATSRGRGESYEQYF

d_gene: NA
abundance: once
v_gene: TRBV7-3
j_gene: TRBJ1-1
CDR3nt: TGTGCCAGCAGCTTACAGGGTACAACTGAAGCTTTCTTT
CDR3aa: CASSLQGTTEAFF

d_gene: TRBD2
abundance: once
v_gene: TRBV4-1
j_gene: TRBJ2-7
CDR3nt: TGCGCCAGCAGCCAACTTACTAGCGGCTCCTACGAGCAGTACTTC
CDR3aa: CASSQLTSGSYEQYF

d_gene: NA
abundance: NA
v_gene: TRBV27
j_gene: TRBJ2-7
CDR3nt: TGTGCCAGCAGTCCCATATCCCTCGCAGGATACTCCTACGAGCAGTACTTC
CDR3aa: CASSPISLAGYSYEQYF

d_gene: NA
abundance: few
v_gene: TRBV6-1
j_gene: TRBJ2-1
CDR3nt: TGTGCCAGCAGACTACTGGGGGGCGAGGGAAATGAGCAGTTCTTC
CDR3aa: CASRLLGGEGNEQFF

d_gene: TRBD1
abundance: NA
v_gene: TRBV4-3
j_gene: TRBJ2-3
CDR3nt: TGCGCCAGCAGCCCATGGACAGGGAGCACAGATACGCAGTATTTT
CDR3aa: CASSPWTGSTDTQYF

d_gene: NA
abundance: NA
v_gene: TRBV19
j_gene: TRBJ2-7
CDR3nt: TGTGCCAGTAGTATTGCAGGGCCCTACGAGCAGTACTTC
CDR3aa: CASSIAGPYEQYF

d_gene: NA
abundance: NA
v_gene: TRBV5-1
j_gene: TRBJ2-7
CDR3nt: TGCGCCAGCAGCTTTAACAGACCCTACGAGCAGTACTTC
CDR3aa: CASSFNRPYEQYF

d_gene: NA
abundance: NA
v_gene: TRBV19
j_gene: TRBJ2-7
CDR3nt: TGTGCCAGTAGTTGGACGGGAGACGGGGACGAGCAGTACTTC
CDR3aa: CASSWTGDGDEQYF

d_gene: NA
abundance: NA
v_gene: TRBV20-1
j_gene: TRBJ1-1
CDR3nt: TGCAGTGCTAGTTCTAGTAATGAAGCTTTCTTT
CDR3aa: CSASSSNEAFF

d_gene: TRBD2
abundance: NA
v_gene: TRBV19
j_gene: TRBJ2-7
CDR3nt: TGTGCCAGTAGCCTCGGGACTAGCGGGAGGTACGAGCAGTACTTC
CDR3aa: CASSLGTSGRYEQYF

d_gene: TRBD1
abundance: NA
v_gene: TRBV28
j_gene: TRBJ2-7
CDR3nt: TGTGCCAGCAGTTTCCCATCCGGGCAGGGGGCGAGCTACGAGCAGTACTTC
CDR3aa: CASSFPSGQGASYEQYF

d_gene: NA
abundance: NA
v_gene: TRBV13
j_gene: TRBJ2-7
CDR3nt: TGTGCCAGCAGCTTCGCTAGCACGTACGAGCAGTACTTC
CDR3aa: CASSFASTYEQYF

d_gene: TRBD2
abundance: NA
v_gene: TRBV7-9
j_gene: TRBJ2-7
CDR3nt: TGTGCCAGCAGCCCCCCATCGGGGGGGGCTCACGAGCAGTACTTC
CDR3aa: CASSPPSGGAHEQYF

d_gene: TRBD1
abundance: NA
v_gene: TRBV2
j_gene: TRBJ2-1
CDR3nt: TGTGCCAGCAGTGGCAGGCGGGACAGGGCGTCCCATGAGCAGTTCTTC
CDR3aa: CASSGRRDRASHEQFF

d_gene: NA
abundance: NA
v_gene: TRBV9
j_gene: TRBJ2-4
CDR3nt: TGTGCCAGCAGCTTATCCGGGACCCCCGGAGCCAAAAACATTCAGTACTTC
CDR3aa: CASSLSGTPGAKNIQYF

d_gene: TRBD1
abundance: NA
v_gene: TRBV27
j_gene: TRBJ2-3
CDR3nt: TGTGCCAGCAGCCTCGATGACAGGGGGCGTACAGATACGCAGTATTTT
CDR3aa: CASSLDDRGRTDTQYF

d_gene: NA
abundance: NA
v_gene: TRBV5-1
j_gene: TRBJ2-7
CDR3nt: TGCGCCAGCAGCTTGGCACAGGGACCCTACGAGCAGTACTTC
CDR3aa: CASSLAQGPYEQYF